The 20 T cell receptor beta chains presented below share a single source sample, sequenced in a study of blood T cell repertoires in COVID-19. The repertoire was sequenced with immunoSEQ multiplex PCR; TCRdb's copy has only in-frame clones and lacks some. Altogether about 40,000 clones are present, roughly 80% being singletons, with the ten largest covering 24%. Sequencing used peripheral blood. The receptors here all came from a human donor with acute or convalescent COVID-19. The donor label of this sample is uncertain.

This chain uses TRBV7-8 with TRBJ1-3, with 10 bases aligning to TRBD1. There are 17 residues in the CDR3. Germline trimming cut 5 bases from V and 4 bases from J; bases unmatched to any gene: 11. CDR1 and CDR2 (germline): SGHVS, FQNEAQ. The CDR3 DNA reads as TGTGCCAGCAGCCGCCAAGCGGGACAGGGGCGCGGAAACACCATATATTTT. It is translated as CASSRQAGQGRGNTIYF.

The chain is built from TRBV3-1 (or the pseudogene TRBV3-2) and TRBJ1-1; TRBD1 matches at 7 bases. The CDR3 consists of 15 residues. Unmatched junction bases numbered 9, after V lost 8 bases and J lost 0 bases. Germline V gene data show CDR1 as LGHDT and CDR2 as YNNKEL (reference sequence). The CDR3 is CASGGTEMLNTEAFF. CDR3 nucleotide sequence: TGTGCCAGCGGCGGGACAGAGATGTTGAACACTGAAGCTTTCTTT.

The rearrangement uses TRBV15 and TRBJ1-1, with a weak D call TRBD1 (6 bases). Germline V CDR1 and CDR2: LNHNV, YYDKDF (reference sequence). Deletions cut 0 bases from V and 3 bases from J, with 14 bases between. The CDR3 is made up of 16 amino acids. CDR3 nucleotides: TGTGCCACCAGCAGAGATGTGAGGGGGGGGTACACTGAAGCTTTCTTT. Its translation: CATSRDVRGGYTEAFF.

This chain uses TRBV5-1 with TRBJ1-6; no clear D gene. Germline CDR1 is SGHRS and CDR2 is YFSETQ. The CDR3 consists of 16 residues. V dropped 0 bases and J dropped 10 bases, with 17 bases sitting between them. CDR3 protein: CASSLAAESPGSPLHF. The CDR3 DNA sequence: TGCGCCAGCAGCTTGGCCGCGGAATCACCGGGGTCACCCCTCCACTTT.

V and J are TRBV30 and TRBJ1-2; 8 bases agree with TRBD1. CDR3 size: 14 residues. Germline V gives CDR1 GTSNPN, CDR2 SVGIG (reference sequence). Losses at the gene ends were 1 base for V and 0 bases for J; bases not matched to a gene: 1. The CDR3 DNA reads as TGTGCCTGGAGTGGGGACAGGACTAACTATGGCTACACCTTC. Amino acid sequence: CAWSGDRTNYGYTF.

This clone was observed once. The DNA of the CDR3 is TGTGCCAGCAGCTTAACGGTCGGGGATAACTATGGCTACACCTTC. Translated: CASSLTVGDNYGYTF. This chain links TRBV7-3 with TRBJ1-2; D is undetermined. Germline loops: CDR1 SGHTA, CDR2 FQGTGA. Trimming shortened V by 0 bases and J by 1 base, and 9 bases separated the two germline ends. The CDR3 has 15 residues.

The chain joins TRBV28 to TRBJ2-7; D is perhaps TRBD2 (5 bases). Germline V gene data show CDR1 as MDHEN and CDR2 as SYDVKM. Trimming removed 1 base from V and 2 bases from J, with 9 bases in between. The CDR3 runs 14 residues. This CDR3 is CASSLSRGPYEQYF. The CDR3 nucleotides read TGTGCCAGCAGTTTATCCCGAGGGCCCTACGAGCAGTACTTC.

The chain employs TRBV29-1 and TRBJ1-1, with D possibly being TRBD1 (6 bases). V gave up 4 bases and J gave up 4 bases, with 7 bases separating them. The CDR3 runs 11 residues. Germline CDR1 reads SQVTM; CDR2 reads ANQGSEA. The CDR3 here is CSVGDITEAFF. The DNA for the CDR3 is TGCAGCGTTGGGGACATCACTGAAGCTTTCTTT.

This clone was observed a handful of times. The V gene is TRBV2, the J gene TRBJ1-2, with 9 positions matching TRBD1. CDR3 length equals 12 residues. J was trimmed by 8 bases and V by 10 bases; bases with no gene match: 8. Germline-derived CDR1 and CDR2 are SNHLY and FYNNEI. In DNA form, the CDR3 reads TGTGCCATCCGGGACAGGGTAGGAGGCTACACCTTC. It encodes CAIRDRVGGYTF.

This clone was seen once. This sequence joins TRBV2 and TRBJ2-7; TRBD2 matches at 7 bases. CDR1 is SNHLY, CDR2 FYNNEI, per germline. J lost 6 bases, V lost 4 bases, and 3 bases had no gene match. The CDR3 totals 12 residues. CDR3 nucleotide sequence: TGTGCCAGCAGTGGACTAGCAGGCGAGCAGTACTTC. Amino acid sequence: CASSGLAGEQYF.

V usage is TRBV28 and J usage is TRBJ1-1, with 7 bases matching TRBD1. This CDR3 is built from 17 residues. With V trimmed by 2 bases and J by 4 bases, 13 bases remained unmatched. The germline V gene encodes CDR1 MDHEN and CDR2 SYDVKM. This CDR3 reads CASSLPTGLSVSTEAFF. The CDR3 coding sequence is TGTGCCAGCAGTTTACCGACAGGGCTGAGTGTCAGCACTGAAGCTTTCTTT.

The chain carries TRBV7-2 and TRBJ2-2, with D possibly matching TRBD2 (6 bases). The CDR3 has 17 amino acids. V lost 2 bases to trimming and J lost 5 bases, with 18 bases between them. The V gene's germline CDR1 is SGHTA and CDR2 FQGNSA. CDR3 nucleotides: TGTGCCAGCAGCTTAATTACGGGGCGGGGACCTACCGGGGAGCTGTTTTTT. It encodes CASSLITGRGPTGELFF.

This clone appeared once. The gene calls are TRBV7-7 and TRBJ1-3, with D hard to call. The CDR3 runs to 15 residues. Trimming took 1 base from V and 0 from J, leaving 7 bases between them. Germline V CDR1 and CDR2: SSHAT, FNYEAQ (reference sequence). For the CDR3, the DNA is TGTGCCAGCAGCTTAGGACTGAGCTCTGGAAACACCATATATTTT. It yields the protein CASSLGLSSGNTIYF. The full variable domain, completed using reference TRBV7-7 and TRBJ1-3, is GAGVSQSPRYKVTKRGQDVTLRCDPISSHATLYWYQQALGQGPEFLTYFNYEAQPDKSGLPSDRFSAERPEGSISTLTIQRTEQRDSAMYRCASSLGLSSGNTIYFGEGSWLTVV.

V gene TRBV7-2 combines with J gene TRBJ1-3; no reliable D call. The germline V and J ends were trimmed by 0 bases and 4 bases, with 10 bases remaining between them. The CDR3 is 15 residues long. The germline V gene has CDR1 SGHTA and CDR2 FQGNSA. CDR3 sequence (DNA): TGTGCCAGCAGCTTAGCCCTGGGCCGAGGAAACACCATATATTTT. Encoded protein: CASSLALGRGNTIYF.

This clone was seen only a few times. V and J are TRBV5-1 and TRBJ2-1; possibly TRBD2 for D (6 bases). The CDR3 loop spans 16 amino acids. Trimming left V 3 bases short and J 2 bases short, with 15 bases between. Germline V gene data show CDR1 as SGHRS and CDR2 as YFSETQ. The CDR3: CASSSGGTGPYNEQFF. For the CDR3, the DNA is TGCGCCAGCAGCTCTGGAGGGACGGGACCCTACAATGAGCAGTTCTTC.

In DNA form, the CDR3 reads TGTGCCAGCAGCGTAAGGGAGGGGGAGACCCAGTACTTC. Translated: CASSVREGETQYF. The rearrangement joins TRBV7-2 to TRBJ2-5, with TRBD2 identical over 7 bases. The germline V gene encodes CDR1 SGHTA and CDR2 FQGNSA. V lost 5 bases and J lost 5; bases outside the gene matches: 5. The CDR3 runs to 13 residues.

This rearrangement joins TRBV9 to TRBJ2-5; 9 nucleotides align to TRBD2. V dropped 7 bases and J dropped 1; count of bases not matched to a gene: 11. The CDR3 totals 16 residues. Germline V gives CDR1 SGDLS, CDR2 YYNGEE. CDR3: CASSRGRGGIQETQYF. The CDR3 DNA sequence: TGTGCCAGCTCAAGAGGGCGGGGGGGCATCCAAGAGACCCAGTACTTC.

This clone was observed a few times. This chain joins TRBV5-1 and TRBJ1-1; 8 bases are shared with TRBD1. This CDR3 has 15 residues. V was clipped by 0 bases and J by 2 bases; unmatched bases: 3. Germline V gene sequence: CDR1 SGHRS, CDR2 YFSETQ. The DNA of the CDR3 is TGCGCCAGCAGCTTGGTGCAGGGGGCAAACACTGAAGCTTTCTTT. This codes for CASSLVQGANTEAFF.

The genes are TRBV28 and TRBJ1-2; D is unresolved. Trimming stripped 5 bases from V and 8 bases from J, with 15 bases between. The CDR3 has 13 amino acids. The germline V gene encodes CDR1 MDHEN and CDR2 SYDVKM. The CDR3 DNA sequence: TGTGCCAGCAGTCCCCCCGTGTCGCAGGGCTACACCTTC. Translation: CASSPPVSQGYTF.

This clone was counted only a few times. The V gene is TRBV7-2, the J gene TRBJ2-1; possible D gene TRBD2, 5 bases. The CDR3 runs to 15 residues. Deletions cut 0 bases from V and 7 bases from J, with 13 bases between. In germline, CDR1 is SGHTA, CDR2 FQGNSA. CDR3 nucleotide sequence: TGTGCCAGCAGCTTAGCGGAGGAGCGAAGGAATGAGCAGTTCTTC. Amino acid sequence: CASSLAEERRNEQFF.